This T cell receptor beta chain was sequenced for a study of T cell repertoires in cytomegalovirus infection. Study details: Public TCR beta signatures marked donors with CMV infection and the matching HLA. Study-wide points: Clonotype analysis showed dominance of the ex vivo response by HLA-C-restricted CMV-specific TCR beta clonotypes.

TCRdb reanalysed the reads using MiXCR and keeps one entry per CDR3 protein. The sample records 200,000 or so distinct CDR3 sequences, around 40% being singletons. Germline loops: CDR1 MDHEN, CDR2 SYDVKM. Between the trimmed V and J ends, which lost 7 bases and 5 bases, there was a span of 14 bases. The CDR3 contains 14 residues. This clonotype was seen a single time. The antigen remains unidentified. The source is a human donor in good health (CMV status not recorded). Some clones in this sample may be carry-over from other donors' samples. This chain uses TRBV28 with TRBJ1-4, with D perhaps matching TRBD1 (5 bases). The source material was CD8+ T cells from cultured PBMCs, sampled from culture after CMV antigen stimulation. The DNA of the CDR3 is TGTGCCAGCACCCCCCCCGGGGGGAATGAAAAACTGTTTTTT. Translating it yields CASTPPGGNEKLFF. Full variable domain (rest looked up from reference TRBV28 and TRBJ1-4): DVKVTQSSRYLVKRTGEKVFLECVQDMDHENMFWYRQDPGLGLRLIYFSYDVKMKEKGDIPEGYSVSREKKERFSLILESASTNQTSMYLCASTPPGGNEKLFFGSGTQLSVL.